One and the same sample provided the 32 T cell receptor beta chains below, sequenced in a study of cytomegalovirus exposure and HLA in healthy donors. The PCR used 60 Vbeta and 13 Jbeta primers. Some clones are missing from TCRdb's copy, which holds only in-frame ones; the method was immunoSEQ multiplex PCR. The data show tens of thousands of clones, around 67% seen once. The material sequenced was PBMCs. These receptors were collected from a woman aged 45-60 years in good health and CMV-seropositive.

This chain connects TRBV7-2 to TRBJ2-7; D gene uncertain. This CDR3 comprises 11 residues. V was pared by 2 bases and J by 7 bases, with 6 bases between. Looked up from germline, CDR1 is SGHTA and CDR2 is FQGNSA. CDR3 sequence (DNA): TGTGCCAGCAGCTTAACTACGGAGCAGTACTTC. Translating gives CASSLTTEQYF.

V usage is TRBV5-4 and J usage is TRBJ1-2; possible D gene TRBD1, 6 bases. V was cut by 4 bases and J by 6 bases, with 13 bases left in between. The CDR3 loop spans 13 amino acids. Germline V lookup: CDR1 SGHNT, CDR2 YYREEE (reference sequence). For the CDR3, the DNA is TGTGCCAGCAGCAACCACAGGGTACATGGCTACACCTTC. Translation: CASSNHRVHGYTF.

V and J are TRBV5-1 and TRBJ2-7, with D perhaps TRBD1 (5 bases). In germline, CDR1 is SGHRS, CDR2 YFSETQ. This CDR3 region has 14 residues. The ends were cut back, 4 bases at V and 2 bases at J, with 13 bases in the middle. In nucleotides, the CDR3 is TGCGCCAGCAGCATACAGGCTACTACCTACGAGCAGTACTTC. It specifies CASSIQATTYEQYF. Supplemented by reference TRBV5-1 and TRBJ2-7, the full variable domain reads KAGVTQTPRYLIKTRGQQVTLSCSPISGHRSVSWYQQTPGQGLQFLFEYFSETQRNKGNFPGRFSGRQFSNSRSEMNVSTLELGDSALYLCASSIQATTYEQYFGPGTRLTVT.

This chain joins TRBV7-6 and TRBJ2-5; tentative D call: TRBD1 (6 bases). Trimming removed 4 bases at V and 1 base at J, with 7 bases between. This CDR3 contains 13 residues. Germline CDR1 is SGHVS and CDR2 is FNYEAQ. The CDR3 loop reads CASSYRVQETQYF. In nucleotides, the CDR3 is TGTGCCAGCAGCTACAGGGTCCAAGAGACCCAGTACTTC.

The gene calls are TRBV18 and TRBJ2-1, with D possibly being TRBD1 (5 bases). From germline, CDR1 is KGHSH and CDR2 LQKENI. CDR3 length equals 14 residues. Trimming removed 5 bases at V and 3 bases at J, with 11 bases between. Here the CDR3 reads CASSIQGYYNEQFF. In DNA, the CDR3 is TGTGCCAGCTCAATCCAGGGTTACTACAATGAGCAGTTCTTC. The variable domain in full, completed from reference TRBV18 and TRBJ2-1, reads NAGVMQNPRHLVRRRGQEARLRCSPMKGHSHVYWYRQLPEEGLKFMVYLQKENIIDESGMPKERFSAEFPKEGPSILRIQQVVRGDSAAYFCASSIQGYYNEQFFGPGTRLTVL.

V gene TRBV28 combines with J gene TRBJ2-2, with a weak D call TRBD1 (6 bases). The CDR3 is made up of 12 amino acids. V was cut by 4 bases and J by 9 bases, with 9 bases left in between. From germline, CDR1 is MDHEN and CDR2 SYDVKM. This chain's CDR3 is CASSSQGWELFF. The CDR3 nucleotides read TGTGCCAGCAGTTCACAGGGCTGGGAGCTGTTTTTT.

This clone was picked up one time. The J gene is TRBJ2-7, the V gene TRBV5-1; 10 bases match TRBD2. CDR1 is SGHRS and CDR2 is YFSETQ in the germline V gene. After removal of 0 bases from V and 2 bases from J, the junction contained 2 bases not matched to a gene. The CDR3 sequence is 15 residues long. The CDR3 DNA sequence: TGCGCCAGCAGCTTGGCTAGCGGGGGACCCTACGAGCAGTACGTC. Protein sequence: CASSLASGGPYEQYV.

V gene TRBV9 combines with J gene TRBJ1-1; 7 bases line up with TRBD1. Per germline, CDR1 SGDLS and CDR2 YYNGEE. V shed 0 bases and J 1 base; nucleotides not matched to a gene: 3. The CDR3 contains 15 residues. CDR3 coding DNA: TGTGCCAGCAGCGTAGGAGGGACAGCGAACACTGAAGCTTTCTTT. The encoded protein is CASSVGGTANTEAFF.

This clone was found once. The chain joins TRBV6-5 to TRBJ1-5; D gene unclear. From germline, CDR1 is MNHEY and CDR2 SVGAGI. Trimming stripped 9 bases from V and 2 bases from J, with 14 bases between. This CDR3 has 14 amino acids. The DNA of the CDR3 is TGTGCCAGTACCGTTCGGGTAGGCAATCAGCCCCAGCATTTT. This sequence encodes CASTVRVGNQPQHF.

The CDR3 protein is CASSKDKRPPGLGVDEQYF. The CDR3 DNA follows: TGTGCCAGCAGCAAAGACAAACGGCCCCCGGGACTAGGAGTTGACGAGCAGTACTTC. This chain links TRBV21-1 with TRBJ2-7; TRBD2, as called in the table, went unchecked against the DNA. TRBV21-1 has pseudogene status. CDR3 length: 19 residues.

V is TRBV19 and J is TRBJ2-2, with 8 bases matching TRBD2. Germline trimming cut 3 bases from V and 6 bases from J; bases unmatched to any gene: 9. This CDR3 comprises 16 residues. The germline gives CDR1 LNHDA, CDR2 SQIVND (reference sequence). For the CDR3, the DNA is TGTGCCAGTAGTATCGCTCATCGGGGGGGGGCCGGGGAGCTGTTTTTT. Encoded protein: CASSIAHRGGAGELFF.

In this sample, this clone turned up a few times. The chain's CDR3 is CASSNRQGRMRDTQYF. CDR3 in DNA: TGTGCCAGCAGCAACCGACAGGGCCGAATGAGAGATACGCAGTATTTT. This chain uses TRBV9 with TRBJ2-3; TRBD1 matches 7 bases. The trim removed 4 bases at V and 5 bases at J, leaving 13 bases unmatched. The CDR3 has 16 amino acids. CDR1 is SGDLS, CDR2 YYNGEE, per germline.

The chain joins TRBV27 to TRBJ2-7; 8 nucleotides align to TRBD2. CDR1 MNHEY and CDR2 SMNVEV come from the germline V gene (reference sequence). V dropped 6 bases and J dropped 1; count of bases not matched to a gene: 5. CDR3 length: 14 residues. The CDR3 sequence: CASRLAGTSYEQYF. Written as DNA, the CDR3 is TGTGCCAGCAGATTAGCGGGAACATCCTACGAGCAGTACTTC.

Here the CDR3 DNA reads TGTGCCAGCGCGGGCGGGGGCCTTGCGAACACTGAAGCTTTCTTT. This encodes CASAGGGLANTEAFF. The chain combines TRBV5-5 with TRBJ1-1, with D possibly being TRBD1 (6 bases). CDR1 is SGHKS, CDR2 YYEKEE, per germline (reference sequence). The CDR3 totals 15 residues. Trimming took 7 bases from V and 1 from J, leaving 17 bases between them.

The chain uses TRBV28 and TRBJ2-2; 10 nucleotides line up with TRBD1. CDR1 and CDR2 (germline): MDHEN, SYDVKM. The J segment lost 5 bases and the V segment lost 4 bases, leaving 7 bases of the junction unmatched. The CDR3 loop spans 16 amino acids. This CDR3 is CASSSGTGARTGELFF. CDR3 sequence (DNA): TGTGCCAGCAGTTCCGGGACAGGGGCGAGGACCGGGGAGCTGTTTTTT.

This clone is deemed medium-sized. The genes are TRBV4-3 and TRBJ2-3, with 8 bases fitting TRBD2. The CDR3 sequence is 17 residues long. Germline CDR1 LGHNA, CDR2 YSLEER. Unmatched junction bases numbered 7, after V lost 0 bases and J lost 2 bases. Here the CDR3 reads CASSQDRVAGYTDTQYF. In nucleotides, the CDR3 is TGCGCCAGCAGCCAAGATAGGGTAGCGGGGTACACAGATACGCAGTATTTT.

CDR3 DNA sequence: TGTGCCAGCAGTGAAGTGGGAGGGGCGGCCGGGGAGCTGTTTTTT. This encodes CASSEVGGAAGELFF. This chain links TRBV6-1 with TRBJ2-2, with TRBD2 matching over 7 bases. The trim removed 1 base at V and 6 bases at J, leaving 5 bases unmatched. From germline, CDR1 is MNHNS and CDR2 SASEGT. This CDR3 contains 15 residues.

This clone is a singleton in its sample. This sequence joins TRBV5-6 and TRBJ2-5; 7 bases map to TRBD2. Germline CDR1 and CDR2: SGHDT and YYEEEE. This CDR3 has 16 amino acids. Trimming cost V 5 bases and J 11 bases; bases outside gene matches: 21. Written as DNA, the CDR3 is TGTGCCAGCAGTCCGGTTAGGACTAGTAGGGTCGGGGAGCAGTACTTC. It specifies CASSPVRTSRVGEQYF. The full variable domain, its missing parts supplied by reference TRBV5-6 and TRBJ2-5, is DAGVTQSPTHLIKTRGQQVTLRCSPKSGHDTVSWYQQALGQGPQFIFQYYEEEERQRGNFPDRFSGHQFPNYSSELNVNALLLGDSALYLCASSPVRTSRVGEQYFGPGTRLLVL.

This clone was seen just once. The chain is built from TRBV5-5 and TRBJ2-7, with 8 bases identical to TRBD1. Germline V gene lookup returns CDR1 SGHKS and CDR2 YYEKEE (reference sequence). Losses at the gene ends were 4 bases for V and 0 bases for J; bases not matched to a gene: 6. The CDR3 consists of 15 residues. DNA of the CDR3: TGTGCCAGCAGCCCAAGGACAGGGAACTCCTACGAGCAGTACTTC. It specifies CASSPRTGNSYEQYF.

The chain combines TRBV5-1 with TRBJ2-1, with no clear D. V lost 3 bases, J lost 7 bases, and 14 bases lay in between. The CDR3 loop spans 14 amino acids. Germline V lookup: CDR1 SGHRS, CDR2 YFSETQ. The CDR3 coding sequence is TGCGCCAGCAGCTCCGGGTCACCTGGAAATGAGCAGTTCTTC. Its protein product is CASSSGSPGNEQFF.

V usage is TRBV6-5 and J usage is TRBJ2-7, with 11 bases matching TRBD2. Germline CDR1 reads MNHEY; CDR2 reads SVGAGI. Trimming took 6 bases from V and 3 from J; bases not matched to a gene: 7. The CDR3 is 15 residues long. The CDR3 DNA follows: TGTGCCAGCAGCCTTACTAGCGGGAGTATCTACGAGCAGTACTTC. Translated, it gives CASSLTSGSIYEQYF.

V gene TRBV5-8 combines with J gene TRBJ2-5, with D perhaps matching TRBD1 (6 bases). The CDR3 loop spans 14 amino acids. V lost 7 bases, J lost 4 bases, and 17 bases lay in between. CDR1 is SGHTS and CDR2 is YDEGEE in the germline V gene. The DNA of the CDR3 is TGTGCCAGCGATACTACAGGGCTGGGAGAGACCCAGTACTTC. Translated: CASDTTGLGETQYF. The complete variable domain, with remaining parts taken from reference TRBV5-8 and TRBJ2-5, reads EAGVTQSPTHLIKTRGQQATLRCSPISGHTSVYWYQQALGLGLQFLLWYDEGEERNRGNFPPRFSGRQFPNYSSELNVNALELEDSALYLCASDTTGLGETQYFGPGTRLLVL.

The V call is TRBV5-1, the J call TRBJ1-2; tentative D call: TRBD1 (6 bases). Germline loops: CDR1 SGHRS, CDR2 YFSETQ. Between the trimmed V and J ends, which lost 2 bases and 6 bases, there was a span of 14 bases. The CDR3 covers 14 residues. CDR3 in amino acids: CASSFGFEGDGYTF. CDR3 DNA sequence: TGCGCCAGCAGCTTCGGCTTCGAGGGGGATGGCTACACCTTC. Supplemented by reference TRBV5-1 and TRBJ1-2, the full variable domain reads KAGVTQTPRYLIKTRGQQVTLSCSPISGHRSVSWYQQTPGQGLQFLFEYFSETQRNKGNFPGRFSGRQFSNSRSEMNVSTLELGDSALYLCASSFGFEGDGYTFGSGTRLTVV.

V gene TRBV7-9 combines with J gene TRBJ2-7, with D uncertain. Looked up from germline, CDR1 is SEHNR and CDR2 is FQNEAQ (reference sequence). The CDR3 consists of 13 residues. The V end lost 3 bases, the J end lost 2 bases, and 8 bases lay between the germline ends. This CDR3 is CASSFSRTYEQYF. In DNA, the CDR3 is TGTGCCAGCAGCTTCTCGAGGACCTACGAGCAGTACTTC.

The chain couples TRBV14 to TRBJ1-6; the D gene is possibly TRBD1 (5 bases). V was trimmed by 1 base and J by 15 bases, leaving 10 bases between them. CDR1 and CDR2 from the germline V gene are SGHDN and FVKESK. The CDR3 spans 12 residues. The CDR3 bases are TGTGCCAGCAGCCAAGGGGGGGAATTCCTCCACTTT. This translates into CASSQGGEFLHF. The full variable domain, in which reference TRBV14 and TRBJ1-6 provide the parts outside the CDR3, is EAGVTQFPSHSVIEKGQTVTLRCDPISGHDNLYWYRRVMGKEIKFLLHFVKESKQDESGMPNNRFLAERTGGTYSTLKVQPAELEDSGVYFCASSQGGEFLHFGNGTRLTVT.

The chain recombines TRBV7-8 with TRBJ2-1; the D gene is possibly TRBD2 (6 bases). Trimming left V 1 base short and J 3 bases short, with 13 bases between. CDR3 length equals 16 residues. Germline V gene data show CDR1 as SGHVS and CDR2 as FQNEAQ. The chain's CDR3 is CASSLEGPRGYNEQFF. The CDR3 DNA sequence: TGTGCCAGCAGCTTAGAAGGGCCGCGGGGCTACAATGAGCAGTTCTTC.

The chain carries TRBV7-3 and TRBJ2-6, with TRBD1 matching over 8 bases. The germline V gene has CDR1 SGHTA and CDR2 FQGTGA. CDR3 length: 19 residues. The V gene end was trimmed by 4 bases and the J gene end by 0 bases; junction bases not matched to a gene: 11. The CDR3 coding sequence is TGTGCCAGCAGCTCCCCTCCAGGGGGCTCTCCCTCTGGGGCCAACGTCCTGACTTTC. This encodes CASSSPPGGSPSGANVLTF.

The gene calls are TRBV7-2 and TRBJ2-1, with D possibly matching TRBD2 (6 bases). The CDR3 sequence is 16 residues long. Germline V gene data show CDR1 as SGHTA and CDR2 as FQGNSA. Between the trimmed V and J ends, which lost 0 bases and 6 bases, there was a span of 15 bases. The CDR3 spells CASSLAPRRAGNEQFF. The CDR3 region has the DNA TGTGCCAGCAGCTTAGCGCCAAGGAGAGCGGGCAATGAGCAGTTCTTC.

The rearrangement uses TRBV18 and TRBJ2-7; the match to TRBD1 covers 7 bases. The CDR3 totals 15 residues. J was trimmed by 6 bases and V by 6 bases; bases with no gene match: 14. Germline V gene data show CDR1 as KGHSH and CDR2 as LQKENI. CDR3 sequence reads: CASSGDRVARGEQYF. As DNA, the CDR3 is TGTGCCAGCTCGGGTGACAGGGTAGCAAGGGGCGAGCAGTACTTC.

This chain uses TRBV30 with TRBJ2-3, with a weak D call TRBD2 (6 bases). The V gene lost 3 bases and the J gene lost 4 bases, with 8 bases spanning the gap. Per the germline V gene, CDR1 is GTSNPN and CDR2 is SVGIG (reference sequence). CDR3 length: 12 amino acids. The CDR3 nucleotides read TGTGCCTGGAGCCCGGGGGCAGATACGCAGTATTTT. It specifies CAWSPGADTQYF.

This chain joins TRBV4-3 and TRBJ2-3; 9 bases are shared with TRBD2. The V gene's germline CDR1 is LGHNA and CDR2 YSLEER. The J segment lost 4 bases and the V segment lost 0 bases, leaving 2 bases of the junction unmatched. This CDR3 is 15 amino acids long. CDR3 sequence reads: CASSQEWTSADTQYF. CDR3 nucleotides: TGCGCCAGCAGCCAAGAATGGACTAGCGCAGATACGCAGTATTTT.

This rearrangement joins TRBV2 to TRBJ1-3; 7 bases are a match to TRBD1. CDR3 length: 16 residues. V lost 8 bases and J lost 0; bases outside the gene matches: 10. Germline loops: CDR1 SNHLY, CDR2 FYNNEI. The CDR3 sequence: CASVRDSIFSGNTIYF. The CDR3 DNA reads as TGTGCCAGCGTACGGGACAGTATATTCTCTGGAAACACCATATATTTT.